The TCR beta chain under discussion was sequenced for a study of blood T cell repertoires in COVID-19. In germline, CDR1 is SGHRS, CDR2 YFSETQ. The CDR3 is made up of 15 amino acids. V gave up 0 bases and J gave up 6 bases; unmatched junction bases: 3. Some clones are missing from TCRdb's copy, which holds only in-frame ones; the method was immunoSEQ multiplex PCR. The sample consists of roughly 300,000 clones, nearly 90% of them appearing once. The chain combines TRBV5-1 with TRBJ2-2; 9 bases agree with TRBD2. What was sequenced was PBMCs or T cells enriched from blood (not recorded which). The clonotype comes from a woman aged 30 to 39 who had recovered from COVID-19. Here the CDR3 DNA reads TGCGCCAGCAGCTTGGCTAGCGGGGTCGCCGGGGAGCTGTTTTTT. Its protein is CASSLASGVAGELFF. Complete variable domain (other parts from reference TRBV5-1 and TRBJ2-2): KAGVTQTPRYLIKTRGQQVTLSCSPISGHRSVSWYQQTPGQGLQFLFEYFSETQRNKGNFPGRFSGRQFSNSRSEMNVSTLELGDSALYLCASSLASGVAGELFFGEGSRLTVL.